In this sample, the clone carrying this T cell receptor beta chain turned up once. Together with a sample-barcoded 5' primer, a J-beta primer mix was included in a second PCR lasting about 7 to 11 cycles. TCRdb re-derived calls from the 5' RACE reads in MiXCR, one entry per CDR3 protein. This table holds 1.5 million to 2 million distinct CDR3 sequences, 28% found once. The record originates from a study of blood T cells in healthy people across ages. This CDR3 has 15 residues. V lost 0 bases, J lost 2 bases, and 11 bases lay in between. Germline V gene data show CDR1 as SGHRS and CDR2 as YFSETQ. The sequence was obtained from a young woman in good health. The rearrangement joins TRBV5-1 to TRBJ1-2, with D possibly being TRBD1 (6 bases). Sequenced: blood. CDR3 residues: CASSLEAGVNYGYTF. The CDR3 region has the DNA TGCGCCAGCAGCTTGGAAGCAGGGGTCAACTATGGCTACACCTTC. The full variable domain, with the rest looked up from reference TRBV5-1 and TRBJ1-2, is KAGVTQTPRYLIKTRGQQVTLSCSPISGHRSVSWYQQTPGQGLQFLFEYFSETQRNKGNFPGRFSGRQFSNSRSEMNVSTLELGDSALYLCASSLEAGVNYGYTFGSGTRLTVV.